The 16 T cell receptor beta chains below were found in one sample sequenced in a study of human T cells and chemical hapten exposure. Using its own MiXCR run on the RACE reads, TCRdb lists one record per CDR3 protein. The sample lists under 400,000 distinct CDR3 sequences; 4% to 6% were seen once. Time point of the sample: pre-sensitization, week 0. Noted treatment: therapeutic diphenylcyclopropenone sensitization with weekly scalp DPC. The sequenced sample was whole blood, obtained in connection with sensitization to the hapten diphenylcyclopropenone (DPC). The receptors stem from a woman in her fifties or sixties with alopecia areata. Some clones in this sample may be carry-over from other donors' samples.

The CDR3 sequence: CASSQDFGSLYNEQFF. The CDR3 DNA reads TGCGCCAGCAGCCAAGATTTTGGGTCTCTCTACAATGAGCAGTTCTTC. The chain has TRBV4-1 and TRBJ2-1; no definite D call. The V end lost 0 bases, the J end lost 3 bases, and 12 bases lay between the germline ends. CDR1 is MGHRA, CDR2 YSYEKL, per germline. The CDR3 spans 16 residues.

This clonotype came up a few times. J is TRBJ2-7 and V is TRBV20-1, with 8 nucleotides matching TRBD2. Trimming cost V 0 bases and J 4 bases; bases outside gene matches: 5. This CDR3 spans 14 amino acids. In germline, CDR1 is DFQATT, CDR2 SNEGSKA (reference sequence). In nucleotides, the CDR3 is TGCAGTGCTAGAGATGTGCGGGGGGAGTACGAGCAGTACTTC. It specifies CSARDVRGEYEQYF.

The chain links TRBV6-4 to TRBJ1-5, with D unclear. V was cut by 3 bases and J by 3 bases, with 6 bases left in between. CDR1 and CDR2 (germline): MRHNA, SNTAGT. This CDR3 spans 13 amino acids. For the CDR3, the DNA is TGTGCCAGCAGTGAAGGATTCAATCAGCCCCAGCATTTT. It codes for CASSEGFNQPQHF.

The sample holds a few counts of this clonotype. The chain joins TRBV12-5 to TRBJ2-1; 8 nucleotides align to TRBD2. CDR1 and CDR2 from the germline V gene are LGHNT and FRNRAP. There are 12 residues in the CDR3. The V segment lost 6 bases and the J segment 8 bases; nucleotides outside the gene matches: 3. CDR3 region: CASGISGDEQFF. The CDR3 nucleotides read TGTGCTAGTGGAATTAGCGGGGATGAGCAGTTCTTC.

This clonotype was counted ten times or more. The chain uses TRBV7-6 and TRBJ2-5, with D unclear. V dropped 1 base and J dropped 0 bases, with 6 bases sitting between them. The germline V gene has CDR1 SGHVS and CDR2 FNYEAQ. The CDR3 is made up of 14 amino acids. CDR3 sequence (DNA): TGTGCCAGCAGCTTAGGGCAGTACCAAGAGACCCAGTACTTC. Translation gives CASSLGQYQETQYF. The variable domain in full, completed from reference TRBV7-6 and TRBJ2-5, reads GAGVSQSPRYKVTKRGQDVALRCDPISGHVSLYWYRQALGQGPEFLTYFNYEAQQDKSGLPNDRFSAERPEGSISTLTIQRTEQRDSAMYRCASSLGQYQETQYFGPGTRLLVL.

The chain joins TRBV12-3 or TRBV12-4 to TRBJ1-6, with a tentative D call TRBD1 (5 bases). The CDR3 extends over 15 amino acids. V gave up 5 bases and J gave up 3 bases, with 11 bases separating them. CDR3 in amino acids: CASSAGLYYNSPLHF. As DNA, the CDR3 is TGTGCCAGCAGTGCAGGGTTGTACTATAATTCACCCCTCCACTTT.

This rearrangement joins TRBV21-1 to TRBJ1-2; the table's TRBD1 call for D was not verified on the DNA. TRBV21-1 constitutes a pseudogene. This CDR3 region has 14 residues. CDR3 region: CASSIRGGIYGYTF. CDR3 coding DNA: TGTGCCAGCAGTATCCGAGGGGGCATCTATGGCTACACCTTC.

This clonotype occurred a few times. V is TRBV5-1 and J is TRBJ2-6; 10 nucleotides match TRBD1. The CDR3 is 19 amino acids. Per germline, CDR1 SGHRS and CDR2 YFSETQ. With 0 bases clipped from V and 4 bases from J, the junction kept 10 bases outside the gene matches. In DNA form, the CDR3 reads TGCGCCAGCAGCTTGGACCCGGGACAGGGGCTCAGGGGGGCCAACGTCCTGACTTTC. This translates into CASSLDPGQGLRGANVLTF.

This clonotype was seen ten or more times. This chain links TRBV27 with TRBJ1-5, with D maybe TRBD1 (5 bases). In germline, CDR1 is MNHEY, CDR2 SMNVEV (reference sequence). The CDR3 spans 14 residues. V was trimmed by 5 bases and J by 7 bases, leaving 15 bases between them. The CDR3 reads CASSPGRGGQPQHF. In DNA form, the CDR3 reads TGTGCCAGCAGTCCAGGGAGGGGTGGGCAGCCCCAGCATTTT.

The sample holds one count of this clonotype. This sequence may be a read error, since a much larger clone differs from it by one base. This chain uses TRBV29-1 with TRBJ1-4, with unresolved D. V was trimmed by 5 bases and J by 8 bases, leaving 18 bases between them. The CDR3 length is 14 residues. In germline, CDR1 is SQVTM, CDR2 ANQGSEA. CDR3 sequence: CSVYTVGDGEKLFF. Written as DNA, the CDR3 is TGCAGCGTTTATACAGTGGGCGACGGGGAAAAACTGTTTTTT.

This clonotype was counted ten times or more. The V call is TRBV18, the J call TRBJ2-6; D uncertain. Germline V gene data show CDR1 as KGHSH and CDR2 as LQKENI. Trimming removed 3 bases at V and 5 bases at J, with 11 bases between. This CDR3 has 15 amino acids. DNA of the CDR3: TGTGCCAGCTCACCCCCCGGTATGAGGGCCAACGTCCTGACTTTC. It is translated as CASSPPGMRANVLTF.

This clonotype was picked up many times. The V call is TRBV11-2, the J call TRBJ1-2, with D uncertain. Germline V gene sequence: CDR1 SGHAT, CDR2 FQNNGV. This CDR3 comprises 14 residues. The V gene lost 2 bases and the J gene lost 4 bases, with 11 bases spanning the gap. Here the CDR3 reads CASSLSGGSYGYTF. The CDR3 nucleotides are TGTGCCAGCAGCTTAAGTGGCGGATCCTATGGCTACACCTTC. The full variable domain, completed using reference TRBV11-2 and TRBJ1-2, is EAGVAQSPRYKIIEKRQSVAFWCNPISGHATLYWYQQILGQGPKLLIQFQNNGVVDDSQLPKDRFSAERLKGVDSTLKIQPAKLEDSAVYLCASSLSGGSYGYTFGSGTRLTVV.

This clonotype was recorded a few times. Here the CDR3 reads CASRRNRDRSYEQYF. CDR3 DNA: TGCGCCAGCAGAAGAAATCGGGACAGGTCCTACGAGCAGTACTTC. The chain employs TRBV5-1 and TRBJ2-7; TRBD1 aligns across 8 bases. Germline V gene lookup returns CDR1 SGHRS and CDR2 YFSETQ. The J segment lost 1 base and the V segment lost 5 bases, leaving 8 bases of the junction unmatched. The CDR3 is 15 residues long.

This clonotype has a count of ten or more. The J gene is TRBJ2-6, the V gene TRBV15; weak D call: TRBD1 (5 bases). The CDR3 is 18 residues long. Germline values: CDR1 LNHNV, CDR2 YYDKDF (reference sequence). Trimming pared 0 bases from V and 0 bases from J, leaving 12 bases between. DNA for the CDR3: TGTGCCACCAGCAGAGATTGGACAAGGGGCTCTGGGGCCAACGTCCTGACTTTC. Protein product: CATSRDWTRGSGANVLTF.

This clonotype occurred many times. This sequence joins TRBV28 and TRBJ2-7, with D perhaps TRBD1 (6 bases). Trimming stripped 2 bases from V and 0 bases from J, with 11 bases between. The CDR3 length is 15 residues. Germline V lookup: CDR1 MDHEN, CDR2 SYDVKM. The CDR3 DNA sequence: TGTGCCAGCAGTTTAAGGCAGGGGATCTCCTACGAGCAGTACTTC. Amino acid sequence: CASSLRQGISYEQYF.

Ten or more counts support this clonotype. CDR3 DNA: TGTGCCAGCAGTGATCAAGCGGGAGGGCCAAGGCACAATGAGCAGTTCTTC. This encodes CASSDQAGGPRHNEQFF. The rearrangement joins TRBV2 to TRBJ2-1, with 10 bases that match TRBD2. Germline V gene sequence: CDR1 SNHLY, CDR2 FYNNEI. V shed 3 bases, J shed 5 bases, and the junction held 10 bases outside the gene matches. This CDR3 comprises 17 residues.